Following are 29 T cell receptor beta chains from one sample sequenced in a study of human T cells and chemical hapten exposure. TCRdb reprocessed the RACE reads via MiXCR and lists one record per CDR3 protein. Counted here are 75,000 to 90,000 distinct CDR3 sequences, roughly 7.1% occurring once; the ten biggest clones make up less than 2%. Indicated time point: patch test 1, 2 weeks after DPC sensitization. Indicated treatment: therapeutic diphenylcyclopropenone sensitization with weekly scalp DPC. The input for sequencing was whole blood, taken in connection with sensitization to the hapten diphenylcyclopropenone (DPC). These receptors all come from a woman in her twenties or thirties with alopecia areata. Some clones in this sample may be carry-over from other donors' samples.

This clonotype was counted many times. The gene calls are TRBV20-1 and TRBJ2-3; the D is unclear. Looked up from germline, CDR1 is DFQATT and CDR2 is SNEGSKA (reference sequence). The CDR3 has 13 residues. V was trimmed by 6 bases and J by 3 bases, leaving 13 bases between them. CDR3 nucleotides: TGCAGTGCCCCATCCGGGCCAACAGATACGCAGTATTTT. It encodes CSAPSGPTDTQYF.

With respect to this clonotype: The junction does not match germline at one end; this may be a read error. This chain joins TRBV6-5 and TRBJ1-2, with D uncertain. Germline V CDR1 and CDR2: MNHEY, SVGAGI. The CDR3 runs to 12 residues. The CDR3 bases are TGTGCCAGCATTGGCAGTAACTATGGCTACGCCTTC. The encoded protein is CASIGSNYGYAF.

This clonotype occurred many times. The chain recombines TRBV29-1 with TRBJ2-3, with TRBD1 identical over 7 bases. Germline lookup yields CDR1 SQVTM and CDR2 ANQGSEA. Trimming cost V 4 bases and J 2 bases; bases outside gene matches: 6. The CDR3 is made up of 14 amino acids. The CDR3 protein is CSVGRDSVTDTQYF. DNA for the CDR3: TGCAGCGTTGGCCGGGACAGTGTCACAGATACGCAGTATTTT.

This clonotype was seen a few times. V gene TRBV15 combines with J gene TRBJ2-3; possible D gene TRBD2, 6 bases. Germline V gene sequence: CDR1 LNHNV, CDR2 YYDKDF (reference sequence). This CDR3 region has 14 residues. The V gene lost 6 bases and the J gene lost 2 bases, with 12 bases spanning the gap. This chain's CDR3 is CATSGAGPTDTQYF. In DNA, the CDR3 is TGTGCCACCAGTGGAGCGGGCCCCACAGATACGCAGTATTTT.

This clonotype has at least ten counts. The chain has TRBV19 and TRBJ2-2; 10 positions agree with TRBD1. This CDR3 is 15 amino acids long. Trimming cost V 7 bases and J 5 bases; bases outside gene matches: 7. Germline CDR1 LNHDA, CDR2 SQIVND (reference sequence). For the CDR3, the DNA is TGTGCCAGTATTACCGGGACAGGGGTTACCGGGGAGCTGTTTTTT. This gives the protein CASITGTGVTGELFF.

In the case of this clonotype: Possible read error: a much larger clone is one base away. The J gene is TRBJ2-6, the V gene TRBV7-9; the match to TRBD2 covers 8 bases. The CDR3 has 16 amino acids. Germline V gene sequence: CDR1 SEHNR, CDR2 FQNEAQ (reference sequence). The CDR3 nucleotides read TGTGCCAGCAGCCTCCGCGGGGGGACTGGGGCCAACATCCTGACTTTC. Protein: CASSLRGGTGANILTF.

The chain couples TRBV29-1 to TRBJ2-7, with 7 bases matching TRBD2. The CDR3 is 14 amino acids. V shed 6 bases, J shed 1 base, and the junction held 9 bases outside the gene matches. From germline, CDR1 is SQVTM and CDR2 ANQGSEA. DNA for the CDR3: TGCAGCGTCGTTGCGGGGGAACGATCCTACGAGCAGTACTTC. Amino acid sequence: CSVVAGERSYEQYF.

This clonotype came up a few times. The CDR3 loop reads CASSEGGGPGANVLTF. CDR3 nucleotides: TGTGCCAGCAGTGAGGGTGGAGGACCTGGGGCCAACGTCCTGACTTTC. The rearrangement links TRBV2 to TRBJ2-6; a weak D match, TRBD2 (5 bases). Germline CDR1 SNHLY, CDR2 FYNNEI. Between the trimmed V and J ends, which lost 3 bases and 2 bases, there was a span of 11 bases. This CDR3 region has 16 residues.

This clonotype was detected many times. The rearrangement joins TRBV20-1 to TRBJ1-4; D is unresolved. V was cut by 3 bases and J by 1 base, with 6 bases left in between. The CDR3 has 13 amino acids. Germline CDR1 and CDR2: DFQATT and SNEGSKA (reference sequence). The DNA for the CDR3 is TGCAGTGCTAGGACGGGAACTAATGAAAAACTGTTTTTT. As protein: CSARTGTNEKLFF.

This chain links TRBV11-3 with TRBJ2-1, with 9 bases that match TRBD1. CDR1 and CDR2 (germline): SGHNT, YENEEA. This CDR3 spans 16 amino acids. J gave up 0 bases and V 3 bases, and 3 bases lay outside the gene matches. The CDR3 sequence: CASSFTGGSSYNEQFF. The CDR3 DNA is TGTGCCAGCAGCTTCACAGGGGGCAGCTCCTACAATGAGCAGTTCTTC.

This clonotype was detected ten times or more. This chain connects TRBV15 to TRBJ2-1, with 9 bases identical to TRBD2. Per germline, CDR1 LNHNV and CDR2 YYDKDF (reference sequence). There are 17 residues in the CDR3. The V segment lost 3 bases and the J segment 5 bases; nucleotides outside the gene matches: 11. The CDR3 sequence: CATSSRWRGGSDNEQFF. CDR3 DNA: TGTGCCACCAGCAGCAGGTGGCGGGGGGGATCCGACAATGAGCAGTTCTTC.

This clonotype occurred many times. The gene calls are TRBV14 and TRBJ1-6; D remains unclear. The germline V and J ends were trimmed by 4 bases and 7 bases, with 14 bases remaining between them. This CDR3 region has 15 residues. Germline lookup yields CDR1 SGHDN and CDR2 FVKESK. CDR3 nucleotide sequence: TGTGCCAGCAGCCGAAACCAAGGCAAAAATTCACCCCTCCACTTT. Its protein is CASSRNQGKNSPLHF.

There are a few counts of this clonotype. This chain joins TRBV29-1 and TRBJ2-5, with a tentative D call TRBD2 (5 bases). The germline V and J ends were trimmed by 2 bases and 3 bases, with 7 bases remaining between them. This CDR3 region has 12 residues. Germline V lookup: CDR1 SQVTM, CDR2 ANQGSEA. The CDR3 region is CSVERGKETQYF. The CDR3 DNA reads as TGCAGCGTTGAACGGGGTAAAGAGACCCAGTACTTC.

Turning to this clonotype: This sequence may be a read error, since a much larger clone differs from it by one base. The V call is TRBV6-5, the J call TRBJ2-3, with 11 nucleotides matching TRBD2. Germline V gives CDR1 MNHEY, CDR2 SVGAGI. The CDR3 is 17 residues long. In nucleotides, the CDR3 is TGTGCCGGCAGTTACTCGGCTAGCGGGGGGTTTGGAGATACGCAGTATTTT. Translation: CAGSYSASGGFGDTQYF.

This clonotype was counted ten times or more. The CDR3 nucleotides are TGCGCCAGCAGCGGACCGGGACAGGGATACGAGCAGTACTTC. The encoded protein is CASSGPGQGYEQYF. The chain employs TRBV5-1 and TRBJ2-7; 9 bases agree with TRBD1. CDR1 is SGHRS, CDR2 YFSETQ, per germline. This CDR3 has 14 amino acids. The ends lost 4 bases at V and 4 bases at J; junction bases unmatched: 6.

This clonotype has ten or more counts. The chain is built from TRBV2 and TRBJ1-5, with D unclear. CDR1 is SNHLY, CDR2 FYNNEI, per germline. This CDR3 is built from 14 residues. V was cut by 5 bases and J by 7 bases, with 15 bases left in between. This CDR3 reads CASSLDGRQQPQHF. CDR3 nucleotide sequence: TGTGCCAGCAGTCTGGACGGACGTCAACAGCCCCAGCATTTT.

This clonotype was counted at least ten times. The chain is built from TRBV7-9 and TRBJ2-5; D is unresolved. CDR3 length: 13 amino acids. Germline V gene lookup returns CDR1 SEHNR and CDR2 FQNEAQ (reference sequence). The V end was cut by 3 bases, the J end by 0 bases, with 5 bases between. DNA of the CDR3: TGTGCCAGCAGCTTTCTCCACCAAGAGACCCAGTACTTC. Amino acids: CASSFLHQETQYF. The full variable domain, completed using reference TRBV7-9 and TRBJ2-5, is DTGVSQNPRHKITKRGQNVTFRCDPISEHNRLYWYRQTLGQGPEFLTYFQNEAQLEKSRLLSDRFSAERPKGSFSTLEIQRTEQGDSAMYLCASSFLHQETQYFGPGTRLLVL.

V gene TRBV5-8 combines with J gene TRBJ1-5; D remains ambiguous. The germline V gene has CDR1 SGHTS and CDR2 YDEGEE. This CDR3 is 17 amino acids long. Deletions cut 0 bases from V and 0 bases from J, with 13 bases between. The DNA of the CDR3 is TGTGCCAGCAGCTTGGCCACGTCGACATATAGCAATCAGCCCCAGCATTTT. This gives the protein CASSLATSTYSNQPQHF.

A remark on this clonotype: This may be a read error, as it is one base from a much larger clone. Here the CDR3 DNA reads TGTGCCAGCAGCAAGCAACCAGATACGCAGTATTTT. Residues: CASSKQPDTQYF. The chain uses TRBV13 and TRBJ2-3; no clear D gene. The CDR3 sequence is 12 residues long. Trimming stripped 5 bases from V and 4 bases from J, with 7 bases between. The V gene's germline CDR1 is PRHDT and CDR2 FYEKMQ (reference sequence).

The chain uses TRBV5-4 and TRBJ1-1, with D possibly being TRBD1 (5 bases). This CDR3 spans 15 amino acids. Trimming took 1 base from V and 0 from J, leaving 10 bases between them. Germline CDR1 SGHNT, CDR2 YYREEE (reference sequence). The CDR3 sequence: CASSLSRQMNTEAFF. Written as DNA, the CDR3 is TGTGCCAGCAGCTTGTCACGACAGATGAACACTGAAGCTTTCTTT.

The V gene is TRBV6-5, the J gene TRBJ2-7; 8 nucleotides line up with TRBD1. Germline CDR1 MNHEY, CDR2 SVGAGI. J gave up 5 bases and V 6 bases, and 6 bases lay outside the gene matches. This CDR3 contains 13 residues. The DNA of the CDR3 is TGTGCCAGCAGGCGGACAGGGCCTAACGAGCAGTACTTC. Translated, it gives CASRRTGPNEQYF.

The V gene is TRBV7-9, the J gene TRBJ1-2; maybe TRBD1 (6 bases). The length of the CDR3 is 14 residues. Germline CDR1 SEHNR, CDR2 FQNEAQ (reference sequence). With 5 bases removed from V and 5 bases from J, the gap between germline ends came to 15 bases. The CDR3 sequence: CASSPGEGLYGYTF. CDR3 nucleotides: TGTGCCAGCAGCCCAGGGGAGGGACTTTATGGCTACACCTTC. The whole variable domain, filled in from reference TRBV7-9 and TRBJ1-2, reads DTGVSQNPRHKITKRGQNVTFRCDPISEHNRLYWYRQTLGQGPEFLTYFQNEAQLEKSRLLSDRFSAERPKGSFSTLEIQRTEQGDSAMYLCASSPGEGLYGYTFGSGTRLTVV.

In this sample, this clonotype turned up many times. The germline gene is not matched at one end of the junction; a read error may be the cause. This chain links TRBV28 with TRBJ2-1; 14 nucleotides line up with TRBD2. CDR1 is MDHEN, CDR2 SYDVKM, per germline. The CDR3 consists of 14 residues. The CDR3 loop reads CASSLTSGGAQKIF. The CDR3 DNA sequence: TGTGCCAGCAGTTTGACTAGCGGGGGGGCCCAGAAAATCTTC.

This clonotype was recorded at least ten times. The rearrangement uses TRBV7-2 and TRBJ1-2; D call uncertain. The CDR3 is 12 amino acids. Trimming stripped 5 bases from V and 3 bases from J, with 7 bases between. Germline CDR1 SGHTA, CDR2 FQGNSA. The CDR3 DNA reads TGTGCCAGCAGCCAGTCTCACTATGGCTACACCTTC. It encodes CASSQSHYGYTF.

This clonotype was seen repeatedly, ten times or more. CDR3 DNA: TGTGCCAGCAGTCCCGGGTGGAGCACAGATACGCAGTATTTT. Translation: CASSPGWSTDTQYF. This sequence joins TRBV27 and TRBJ2-3, with D unresolved. V lost 5 bases and J 0 bases, leaving 9 bases between the germline ends. This CDR3 region has 14 residues. CDR1 MNHEY and CDR2 SMNVEV come from the germline V gene (reference sequence).

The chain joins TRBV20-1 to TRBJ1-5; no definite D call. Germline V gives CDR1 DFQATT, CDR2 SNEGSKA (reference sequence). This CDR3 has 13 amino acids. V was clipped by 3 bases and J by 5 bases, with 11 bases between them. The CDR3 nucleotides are TGCAGTGCTAGTAGAACAGAGGATCAGCCCCAGCATTTT. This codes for CSASRTEDQPQHF.

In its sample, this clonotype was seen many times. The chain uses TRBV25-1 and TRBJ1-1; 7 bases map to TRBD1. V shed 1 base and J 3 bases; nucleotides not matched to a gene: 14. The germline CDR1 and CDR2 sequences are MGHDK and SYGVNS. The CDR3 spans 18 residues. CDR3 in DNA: TGTGCCAGCAGTGAATCGGGACAGAGTTCTATGGCACACACTGAAGCTTTCTTT. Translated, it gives CASSESGQSSMAHTEAFF.

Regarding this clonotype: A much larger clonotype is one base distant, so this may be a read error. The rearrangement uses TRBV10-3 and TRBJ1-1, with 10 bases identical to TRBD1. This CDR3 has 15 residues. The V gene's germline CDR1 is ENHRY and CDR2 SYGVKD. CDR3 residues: CVISEHDSGQGEAFF. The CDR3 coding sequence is TGTGTCATCAGTGAGCACGATTCGGGACAGGGGGAAGCTTTCTTT.

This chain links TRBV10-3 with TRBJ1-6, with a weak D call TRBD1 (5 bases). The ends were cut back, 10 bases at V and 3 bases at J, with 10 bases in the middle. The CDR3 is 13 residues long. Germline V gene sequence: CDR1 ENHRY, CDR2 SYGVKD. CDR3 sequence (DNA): TGTGCCACCAGGGAGTACTATAATTCACCCCTCCACTTT. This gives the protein CATREYYNSPLHF.